This is a list of T cell receptor beta chains from one sample in a study of Ad26.COV2.S vaccination and SARS-CoV-2 variants. Generated by immunoSEQ multiplex PCR, the TCRdb table keeps only in-frame clones and is missing some. The table lists 350,000 to 550,000 clones, about 88% of them singletons. The sample consisted of peripheral blood, taken in a trial of Ad26.COV2.S vaccine versus placebo. These receptors were collected from a person between 18 and 59 years old who received the Ad26.COV2.S COVID-19 vaccine or a placebo. CDR3s include the opening cysteine and the closing phenylalanine or tryptophan. A D gene is named only where the DNA matches it firmly. For some rows the clone size is stated as once, few or many, or as a class when expanded; others skip it.

CDR3nt	CDR3aa	d_gene	v_gene	j_gene	abundance
TGTGCCAGCAGCTTATCGCCCCTCGTCAAAACCAACACCGGGGAGCTGTTTTTT	CASSLSPLVKTNTGELFF	-	TRBV7-9	TRBJ2-2	-
TGTGCCAGGCCCCCAAACGGGGACATAGACAATGAGCAGTTCTTC	CARPPNGDIDNEQFF	-	TRBV2	TRBJ2-1	-
TGCGCCAGCAGCTTGGAAGGGGGCACAACTAATGAAAAACTGTTTTTT	CASSLEGGTTNEKLFF	TRBD1	TRBV5-1	TRBJ1-4	-
TGTGCCAGCAGTTTTGGGTTTATGACTAACACTGAAGCTTTCTTT	CASSFGFMTNTEAFF	-	TRBV6-6	TRBJ1-1	-
TGTGCCAGTAATCCTTTTGGGGGCCCCTACAATGAGCAGTTCTTC	CASNPFGGPYNEQFF	-	TRBV19	TRBJ2-1	-
TGCAGTGCTAGTATAGGGACCAATCAGCCCCAGCATTTT	CSASIGTNQPQHF	-	TRBV20-1	TRBJ1-5	-
TGTGCCCCCCTTTTGGGACAGGGTCTTTTTAACTATGGCTACACCTTC	CAPLLGQGLFNYGYTF	TRBD1	TRBV10-3	TRBJ1-2	-
TGTGCCAGCAGACCCGCGGGTGCTGGGGCCAACGTCCTGACTTTC	CASRPAGAGANVLTF	-	TRBV7-9	TRBJ2-6	-
TGCGCCAGCAGCCAAGACGATGGTGAGGACATGGAGCAGTTCTTC	CASSQDDGEDMEQFF	-	TRBV4-3	TRBJ2-1	once
TGTGTCAGAAGCGTACTTGAAAACATTCAGTACTTC	CVRSVLENIQYF	-	TRBV7-5	TRBJ2-4	-
TGTGCCAGCAGAGTGACAGGGGACGGGGAGCTGTTTTTT	CASRVTGDGELFF	TRBD1	TRBV6-5	TRBJ2-2	-
TGTGCCAGCAGCCCCGATCACTCGGACACTGAAGCTTTCTTT	CASSPDHSDTEAFF	-	TRBV7-9	TRBJ1-1	-
TGTGCCAGCAGCTTAGGCCCGAGAATATGGGGGCGGGAGACGGCCAGTGAGCAGTTCTTC	CASSLGPRIWGRETASEQFF	-	TRBV13	TRBJ2-1	few
TGTGCCAGCAGCTTAAATCCCTCACTAGCGGGGCAACTGACCGGGGAGCTGTTTTTT	CASSLNPSLAGQLTGELFF	TRBD2	TRBV7-3	TRBJ2-2	many
TGCGCCAGCCGACGCTTGGGGACACCTAATGAAAAACTGTTTTTT	CASRRLGTPNEKLFF	-	TRBV5-1	TRBJ1-4	-
TGTGCCAGCAGTGAATCCCCGGATGAAAAACTGTTTTTT	CASSESPDEKLFF	-	TRBV6-1	TRBJ1-4	-
TGTGCCAGTAGTATACGTCAGGGAATCACTGAAGCTTTCTTT	CASSIRQGITEAFF	-	TRBV19	TRBJ1-1	-
TGTGCCAGCGCCTACGGGGGCACAGATACGCAGTATTTT	CASAYGGTDTQYF	-	TRBV4-2	TRBJ2-3	-
TGTGCCAGTAGTATAGGGCAGCAGCCGGGATACTCACCCCTCCACTTT	CASSIGQQPGYSPLHF	-	TRBV19	TRBJ1-6	once
TGTGCCAGCAGCCGGGGGAGTTTCTATGAGCAGTTCTTC	CASSRGSFYEQFF	-	TRBV14	TRBJ2-1	-
TGTGCTAGTGGTTTGGTACTTTCCTGGACTAGCGGTGCCGGGGAGCTGTTTTTT	CASGLVLSWTSGAGELFF	TRBD2	TRBV12-5	TRBJ2-2	-
TGTGCCAGCAGCTTCTATTTCGATGAGCAGTTCTTC	CASSFYFDEQFF	-	TRBV11-1	TRBJ2-1	-
TGTGCCAGCTCACCACCAGCGTCTAGCGGGACAGATACGCAGTATTTT	CASSPPASSGTDTQYF	TRBD2	TRBV18	TRBJ2-3	-
TGCGCCAGCAGTCGGACACTTGGAAACACCATATATTTT	CASSRTLGNTIYF	-	TRBV4-3	TRBJ1-3	-
TGTGCCTGGAGCTCGACAGGGTCGCAGCCCCAGCATTTT	CAWSSTGSQPQHF	TRBD1	TRBV30	TRBJ1-5	few
TGTGCCACCAGCAACAGGATCGGGCAGCCCCAGCATTTT	CATSNRIGQPQHF	-	TRBV15	TRBJ1-5	-
TGCGCCAGCAGCTTGGGGGCAGGGCAGAACACTGAAGCTTTCTTT	CASSLGAGQNTEAFF	-	TRBV5-1	TRBJ1-1	-
TGTGCCTGGAGTCGAGACAGCAGCCAAGAGACCCAGTACTTC	CAWSRDSSQETQYF	-	TRBV30	TRBJ2-5	-
TGCGCCAGCAGCTTGGCCTACCGACAGGGCTGGGGCTACACCTTC	CASSLAYRQGWGYTF	TRBD1	TRBV5-1	TRBJ1-2	-